This TCR beta chain is from a study of blood T cell repertoires in COVID-19. Study context: Both acute and convalescent COVID-19 samples were obtained from the United States, Italy and Spain. Sample material is recorded as cDNA or gDNA derived from T cells, B-cell-depleted T cells, or PBMCs.

Under the authors' procedure: Amplified reference gene primers provided the basis for estimating nucleated cell counts. Sequencing used immunoSEQ multiplex PCR; TCRdb keeps in-frame clones, though not all of them. D and trimming were read from the DNA, whereas the V and J calls and clone size are those reported in that table. The repertoire has about 330,000 clones, 88% of them found once; the top ten carry under 4.5%. The V gene end was trimmed by 0 bases and the J gene end by 4 bases; junction bases not matched to a gene: 2. There are 15 residues in the CDR3. The sample consisted of peripheral blood. This clonotype originated in a woman aged 45-65 years with active or convalescent COVID-19. The chain combines TRBV5-3 with TRBJ2-7, with TRBD2 identical over 12 bases. TRBV5-3 is an open reading frame, and its role is uncertain. The CDR3 here is CARSLVLAGGYEQYF. DNA for the CDR3: TGTGCCAGAAGCTTGGTACTAGCGGGAGGTTACGAGCAGTACTTC.